These T cell receptor beta chains were read from a single sample in a study of immune characterization of retroperitoneal liposarcoma. TCRdb used MiXCR to reprocess the PCR reads, holding one entry per CDR3 protein. The sample carries some 10,000 distinct CDR3 sequences, roughly 26% recorded once. Sequencing was performed on tumor tissue. The receptor source for this set is a male donor with retroperitoneal liposarcoma. Both conserved end residues are part of each CDR3. A D gene is named only where the DNA matches it firmly. Part of the rows lack a size; the others show once, few, many or a class for expanded clones.

D gene	J gene	V gene	clone size	CDR3 DNA	CDR3 protein
NA	TRBJ2-1	TRBV6-1	NA	TGTGCCAGCACACGAGCCTCAAATGAGCAGTTCTTC	CASTRASNEQFF
TRBD2	TRBJ2-1	TRBV11-2	NA	TGTGCCAGCAGCTTAGAGGGGAGTAGCGGGATCGAGCAGTTCTTC	CASSLEGSSGIEQFF
TRBD2	TRBJ2-3	TRBV7-3	few	TGTGCCAGCAGCTACCACCCAGCTAGCGGGGGGGTAACTAGCACAGATACGCAGTATTTT	CASSYHPASGGVTSTDTQYF
NA	TRBJ2-7	TRBV6-6	many	TGTGCCAGCAGTTACGGCGGAGACAATGAGCAGTACTTC	CASSYGGDNEQYF
NA	TRBJ2-7	TRBV6-4	many	TGTGCCAGCAGTGACGGGGACTCTGAAGCGGCTGAGCAGTACTTC	CASSDGDSEAAEQYF
TRBD2	TRBJ2-3	TRBV10-2	NA	TGCGCCAGCAGTGAAAGACTAGCGGGGGCCGGAGATACGCAGTATTTT	CASSERLAGAGDTQYF
TRBD1	TRBJ1-4	TRBV12-3/TRBV12-4	few	TGTGCCAGCAGTTTAGCCGGGGACAGGGGTAATGAAAAACTGTTTTTT	CASSLAGDRGNEKLFF
NA	TRBJ2-1	TRBV7-2	medium-sized	TGTGCCAGCAGCTTATTCGTGTCGACAGGCTACTCCTACGAGCAGTTCTTC	CASSLFVSTGYSYEQFF
NA	TRBJ2-1	TRBV6-1	many	TGTGCCAGCAGTGAGGGTCAGACCTACGAGCAGTTCTTC	CASSEGQTYEQFF
NA	TRBJ2-1	TRBV11-2	once	TGTGCCAGCAGCCCTCTTCTGGGACTCAAATACAATGAGCAGTTCTTC	CASSPLLGLKYNEQFF
TRBD2	TRBJ2-7	TRBV6-4	NA	TGTGCCCCCAGGGAGGTAGCGGGAGAGCCCTACAATGAGCAGTACTTC	CAPREVAGEPYNEQYF
NA	TRBJ2-4	TRBV4-2	NA	TGTGCCAGCAGCCAAGATTACGGGGTGTCAGGAAACATTCAGTACTTC	CASSQDYGVSGNIQYF
NA	TRBJ2-5	TRBV11-2	NA	TGTGCCAGCAGCTTCTCTCGGGGGAGCCAAGAGACCCAGTACTTC	CASSFSRGSQETQYF
TRBD2	TRBJ2-1	TRBV11-2	NA	TGTGCCAGCAGCGCATCTAGCGGGAGGACGGTTGAGCAGTTCTTC	CASSASSGRTVEQFF
NA	TRBJ2-1	TRBV7-2	medium-sized	TGTGCCAGCAGCTTAGGCATGTACAATGAGCAGTTCTTC	CASSLGMYNEQFF
TRBD1	TRBJ2-7	TRBV6-1	many	TGTGCCAGCAAAGTCGGACAGGGACAACCTTACGAGCAGTACTTC	CASKVGQGQPYEQYF
TRBD2	TRBJ2-1	TRBV6-1	many	TGTGCCAGCACAACCAAGCGCGGGACTAGCGGGTTTAATGAGCAGTTCTTC	CASTTKRGTSGFNEQFF
TRBD2	TRBJ2-7	TRBV7-6	medium-sized	TGTGCCAGCAGCCCAAGTGGCGGGAGTCTCTCCTACGAGCAGTACTTC	CASSPSGGSLSYEQYF
TRBD2	TRBJ2-7	TRBV12-3/TRBV12-4	medium-sized	TGTGCCAGCAGGGGTAGCGGGGAATCCTACGAGCAGTACTTC	CASRGSGESYEQYF
TRBD1	TRBJ2-5	TRBV7-7	NA	TGTGCTAGCAGCTTAGCTACAGGGGAGCGGGAGACCCAGTACTTC	CASSLATGERETQYF
TRBD1	TRBJ2-1	TRBV7-2	NA	TGTGCCAGCAGCTCTCCCGGGACAGGGTCAGGCGAGCAGTTCTTC	CASSSPGTGSGEQFF
NA	TRBJ2-1	TRBV6-1	NA	TGTGCCAGCAGTGGAACCATGAGGAATGAGCAGTTCTTC	CASSGTMRNEQFF
NA	TRBJ2-7	TRBV6-1	few	TGTGCCAGCAGTGAAGGCGGGGGCCCCTACGAGCAGTACTTC	CASSEGGGPYEQYF
TRBD2	TRBJ2-7	TRBV12-3/TRBV12-4	many	TGTGCCAGCAGCCGGACTAGCGGAAGCTCCTACAATGAGCAGTACTTC	CASSRTSGSSYNEQYF
TRBD1	TRBJ2-1	TRBV12-3/TRBV12-4	NA	TGTGCCAGCCTACGGGACAGCTCCTACAATGAGCAGTTCTTC	CASLRDSSYNEQFF
NA	TRBJ2-5	TRBV27	NA	TGTGCCAGCAGTTTGGTAGGGCAAGAGACCCAGTACTTC	CASSLVGQETQYF
TRBD2	TRBJ2-7	TRBV28	NA	TGTGCCAGCAGTCCCGGGACTAGCGGCTACAATGAGCAGTACTTC	CASSPGTSGYNEQYF
TRBD1	TRBJ1-5	TRBV12-3/TRBV12-4	NA	TGTGCCAGCAGTATGACAGGGACCAATCAGCCCCAGCATTTT	CASSMTGTNQPQHF
NA	TRBJ2-3	TRBV11-3	NA	TGTGCCAGCAGCTTTAGAGGGCTAACAGATACGCAGTATTTT	CASSFRGLTDTQYF
TRBD1	TRBJ1-4	TRBV6-5	few	TGTGCCAGCAGTTACTACAGGGGTTCAACTAATGAAAAACTGTTTTTT	CASSYYRGSTNEKLFF
TRBD2	TRBJ2-1	TRBV11-3	medium-sized	TGTGCCAGCAGCTTTAGGGACTACGAGCAGTTCTTC	CASSFRDYEQFF
TRBD1	TRBJ1-5	TRBV12-3/TRBV12-4	few	TGTGCCAGCAGTCCCCCGGGACAGAGGGATCAGCCCCAGCATTTT	CASSPPGQRDQPQHF
NA	TRBJ1-1	TRBV6-6	NA	TGTGCCAGCAGTTACCCGGTAGGGCAGGGGAACACTGAAGCTTTCTTT	CASSYPVGQGNTEAFF
NA	TRBJ2-2	TRBV25-1	NA	TGTGCCAGCAGTTTCAGGGGCACCGGGGAGCTGTTTTTT	CASSFRGTGELFF
NA	TRBJ2-3	TRBV6-5	few	TGTGCCAGCAGTTACTCGGGACTGAGGGGCACAGATACGCAGTATTTT	CASSYSGLRGTDTQYF
TRBD1	TRBJ2-7	TRBV6-1	many	TGTGCCAGCAGTGAAGGGGACAGGGGCGAGCAGTACTTC	CASSEGDRGEQYF
TRBD2	TRBJ2-1	TRBV12-3/TRBV12-4	many	TGTGCCAGCAGAGCGGGACTACAAATCTACAATGAGCAGTTCTTC	CASRAGLQIYNEQFF
NA	TRBJ2-1	TRBV27	many	TGTGCCAGCAGTGGACAGACCCAGTTCTTC	CASSGQTQFF
NA	TRBJ2-1	TRBV5-6	NA	TGTGCCAGCAGCTTTGGGGCGAGGTCCTACCAAGAGACCCAGTTCTTC	CASSFGARSYQETQFF
NA	TRBJ1-2	TRBV4-1	few	TGCGCCAGCAGCCAAGTCCCAGGCACCTATGGCTACACCTTC	CASSQVPGTYGYTF
TRBD2	TRBJ2-5	TRBV11-2	few	TGTGCCAGCAGCTTTAGCGGGGGGGCCAATGAGCAGTACTTC	CASSFSGGANEQYF
TRBD1	TRBJ1-1	TRBV11-3	many	TGTGCCAGCAGCTTAGGCCGGACCCAGGGGGCGAAAGGCAACACTGAAGCTTTCTTT	CASSLGRTQGAKGNTEAFF
NA	TRBJ2-5	TRBV12-3/TRBV12-4	NA	TGTGCCAGCAGTTTAGAGTACCAAGAGACCCAGTACTTC	CASSLEYQETQYF
NA	TRBJ2-7	TRBV11-2	NA	TGTGCCAGCAGCTTCGCCGGGCCCAACTACGAGCAGTACTTC	CASSFAGPNYEQYF
TRBD2	TRBJ2-7	TRBV7-2	medium-sized	TGTGCCAGCAGCTTTCGGAGCGGGGATTACAATGAGCAGTACTTC	CASSFRSGDYNEQYF
NA	TRBJ2-7	TRBV7-9	medium-sized	TGTGCCAGCACCTTTACCGGGAGTGACAATGAGCAGTACTTC	CASTFTGSDNEQYF
NA	TRBJ2-7	TRBV6-1	medium-sized	TGTGCCAGCAAGCGGCAGAGCTCCTACGAGCAGTACTTC	CASKRQSSYEQYF
TRBD2	TRBJ2-1	TRBV7-2	NA	TGTGCCAGCAGCTTACCGGGAGGCGAGACCCAGTTCTTC	CASSLPGGETQFF
TRBD1	TRBJ2-1	TRBV6-1	many	TGTGCCAGCACTCTGACAGGGTACAATGAGCAGTTCTTC	CASTLTGYNEQFF
NA	TRBJ2-3	TRBV12-3/TRBV12-4	many	TGTGCCAGCAACTTTCCAGATACGCAGTATTTT	CASNFPDTQYF
NA	TRBJ2-7	TRBV12-3/TRBV12-4	few	TGTGCCAGCAGTTTAGGGCCCCCGGGGGCCTACGAGCAGTACTTC	CASSLGPPGAYEQYF